The 9 T cell receptor beta chains presented below share a single source sample, sequenced in a study of blood T cell repertoires in COVID-19. Sequencing used immunoSEQ multiplex PCR; TCRdb keeps in-frame clones, though not all of them. The repertoire has approximately 250,000 clones, about nine tenths of them found once; the top ten carry about 0.8%. Material for sequencing was peripheral blood. Receptors originate from a man between 25 and 39 years old with COVID-19, enrolled during active disease.

The DNA for the CDR3 is TGTGCCTGGAGTGGTCGGGGGGGCCTGAACATTCAGTACTTC. As protein: CAWSGRGGLNIQYF. The V call is TRBV30, the J call TRBJ2-4; 8 nucleotides align to TRBD2. Germline CDR1 is GTSNPN and CDR2 is SVGIG (reference sequence). There are 14 residues in the CDR3. Germline trimming cut 1 base from V and 7 bases from J; bases unmatched to any gene: 6.

The J gene is TRBJ1-1, the V gene TRBV12-3 or TRBV12-4; 7 bases agree with TRBD1. The CDR3 is 12 residues long. V was clipped by 6 bases and J by 8 bases; unmatched bases: 6. CDR3 coding DNA: TGTGCCAGCAGACCAACAGGGGTCGAAGCTTTCTTT. This translates into CASRPTGVEAFF.

CDR3 residues: CASSPQREAGETQYF. The DNA for the CDR3 is TGTGCCAGCAGCCCTCAGCGGGAGGCGGGGGAGACCCAGTACTTC. The chain couples TRBV3-1 (or the pseudogene TRBV3-2) to TRBJ2-5, with 9 bases lining up with TRBD2. V was pared by 4 bases and J by 5 bases, with 8 bases of the junction left unmatched. CDR3 length equals 15 residues. Germline V gene sequence: CDR1 LGHDT, CDR2 YNNKEL (reference sequence).

The chain combines TRBV6-5 with TRBJ2-1; 13 bases are a match to TRBD2. CDR3 length: 15 residues. Germline lookup yields CDR1 MNHEY and CDR2 SVGAGI. With V trimmed by 4 bases and J by 5 bases, 2 bases remained unmatched. CDR3 in DNA: TGTGCCAGCAGTTCCGGGACTAGCGGGAACAATGAGCAGTTCTTC. It codes for CASSSGTSGNNEQFF.

About this clone itself: Other DNA sequences in the sample encode the same CDR3. This chain joins TRBV30 and TRBJ1-1; TRBD1 matches at 8 bases. V lost 5 bases and J lost 5; bases outside the gene matches: 7. This CDR3 has 13 residues. Germline assignment: CDR1 GTSNPN and CDR2 SVGIG (reference sequence). The CDR3 coding sequence is TGTGCCTGGGAACGAACAGGGGGGACTGAAGCTTTCTTT. As protein: CAWERTGGTEAFF.

This sequence joins TRBV7-2 and TRBJ2-1; TRBD1 agrees at 8 bases. The CDR3 is made up of 13 amino acids. CDR1 and CDR2 from the germline V gene are SGHTA and FQGNSA. J gave up 9 bases and V 5 bases, and 6 bases lay outside the gene matches. CDR3 sequence (DNA): TGTGCCAGCAGCGCCGGACAGGGCACTGAGCAGTTCTTC. Translated, it gives CASSAGQGTEQFF.

CDR3 coding DNA: TGTGCCAGCAGTGCACTCAGGACTAGCGGGGGGGCGGGAGAGACCCAGTACTTC. This encodes CASSALRTSGGAGETQYF. V gene TRBV2 combines with J gene TRBJ2-5; TRBD2 aligns across 15 bases. The CDR3 covers 18 residues. V shed 4 bases, J shed 4 bases, and the junction held 10 bases outside the gene matches. Germline assignment: CDR1 SNHLY and CDR2 FYNNEI.

The count of this clone is one. The rearrangement uses TRBV6-1 and TRBJ2-1; D is undetermined. Trimming stripped 3 bases from V and 0 bases from J, with 6 bases between. The germline gives CDR1 MNHNS, CDR2 SASEGT. The CDR3 runs to 14 residues. This chain's CDR3 is CASSEPSSYNEQFF. DNA for the CDR3: TGTGCCAGCAGTGAGCCGAGCTCCTACAATGAGCAGTTCTTC.

The chain carries TRBV6-5 and TRBJ2-1; 16 bases match TRBD2. The V and J ends lost 0 bases and 14 bases, in that order; junction bases with no gene match: 7. The CDR3 totals 16 residues. Germline loops: CDR1 MNHEY, CDR2 SVGAGI. CDR3 residues: CASSYSTGLAGGREFF. Written as DNA, the CDR3 is TGTGCCAGCAGTTACTCGACGGGACTAGCGGGGGGGCGAGAGTTCTTC.